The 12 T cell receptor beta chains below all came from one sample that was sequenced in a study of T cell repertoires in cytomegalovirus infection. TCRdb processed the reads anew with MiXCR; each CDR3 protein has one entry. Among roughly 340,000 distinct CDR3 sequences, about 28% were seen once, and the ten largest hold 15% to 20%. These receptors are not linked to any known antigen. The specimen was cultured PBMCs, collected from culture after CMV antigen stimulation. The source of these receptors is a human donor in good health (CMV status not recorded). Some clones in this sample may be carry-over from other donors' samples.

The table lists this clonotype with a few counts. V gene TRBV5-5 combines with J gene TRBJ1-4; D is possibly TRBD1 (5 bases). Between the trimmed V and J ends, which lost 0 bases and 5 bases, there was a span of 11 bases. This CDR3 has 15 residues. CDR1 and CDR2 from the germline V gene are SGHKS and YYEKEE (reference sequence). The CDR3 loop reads CASSLAGTRNEKLFF. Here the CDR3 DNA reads TGTGCCAGCAGCTTGGCTGGGACCCGGAATGAAAAACTGTTTTTT. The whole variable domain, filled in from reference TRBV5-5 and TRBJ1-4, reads DAGVTQSPTHLIKTRGQQVTLRCSPISGHKSVSWYQQVLGQGPQFIFQYYEKEERGRGNFPDRFSARQFPNYSSELNVNALLLGDSALYLCASSLAGTRNEKLFFGSGTQLSVL.

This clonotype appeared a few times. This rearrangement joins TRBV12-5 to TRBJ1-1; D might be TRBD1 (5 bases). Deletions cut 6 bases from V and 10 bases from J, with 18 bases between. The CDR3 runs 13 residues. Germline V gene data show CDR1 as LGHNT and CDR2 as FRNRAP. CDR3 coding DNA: TGTGCTAGTGGGGGGGGGGGGTTTAGCGGAGCTTTCTTT. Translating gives CASGGGGFSGAFF.

In DNA form, the CDR3 reads TGTGCCACCAGCGACGACGGAGGGAATAATTCACCCCTCCACTTT. Translating gives CATSDDGGNNSPLHF. J is TRBJ1-6 and V is TRBV15; D unresolved. Germline V gene data show CDR1 as LNHNV and CDR2 as YYDKDF (reference sequence). Trimming cost V 5 bases and J 5 bases, with 13 bases left between them. This CDR3 region has 15 residues.

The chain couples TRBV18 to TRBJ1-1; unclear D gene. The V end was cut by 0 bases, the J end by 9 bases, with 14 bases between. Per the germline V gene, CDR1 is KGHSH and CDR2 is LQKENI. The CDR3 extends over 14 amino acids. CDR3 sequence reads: CASSPPVASTKAFF. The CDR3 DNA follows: TGTGCCAGCTCACCACCGGTGGCCAGTACCAAAGCTTTCTTT.

The CDR3 region is CASSLGPVNSPLHF. The CDR3 bases are TGTGCCAGCTCCCTGGGACCGGTTAATTCACCCCTCCACTTT. V is TRBV18 and J is TRBJ1-6; D is possibly TRBD1 (5 bases). The CDR3 totals 14 residues. The germline V and J ends were trimmed by 6 bases and 6 bases, with 12 bases remaining between them. CDR1 and CDR2 from the germline V gene are KGHSH and LQKENI.

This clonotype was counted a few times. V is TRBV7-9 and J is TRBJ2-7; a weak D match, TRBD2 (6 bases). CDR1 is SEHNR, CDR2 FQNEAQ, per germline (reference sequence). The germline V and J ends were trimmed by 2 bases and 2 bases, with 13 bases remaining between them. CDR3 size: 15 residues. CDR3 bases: TGTGCCAGCAGCTTAAGTCTGGGGAGGACCTACGAGCAGTACTTC. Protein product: CASSLSLGRTYEQYF.

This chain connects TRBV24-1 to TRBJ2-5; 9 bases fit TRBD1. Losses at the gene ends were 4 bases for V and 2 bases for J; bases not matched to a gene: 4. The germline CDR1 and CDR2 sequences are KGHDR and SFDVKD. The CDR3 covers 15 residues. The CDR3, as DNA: TGTGCCACCAGTGAATCCGGGACAGGGCAAGAGACCCAGTACTTC. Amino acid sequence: CATSESGTGQETQYF.

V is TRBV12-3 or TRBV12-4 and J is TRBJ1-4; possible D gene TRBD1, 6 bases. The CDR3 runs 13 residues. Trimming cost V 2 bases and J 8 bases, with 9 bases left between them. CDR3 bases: TGTGCCAGCAGTTTACAGGGGCCAGAAAAACTGTTTTTT. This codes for CASSLQGPEKLFF.

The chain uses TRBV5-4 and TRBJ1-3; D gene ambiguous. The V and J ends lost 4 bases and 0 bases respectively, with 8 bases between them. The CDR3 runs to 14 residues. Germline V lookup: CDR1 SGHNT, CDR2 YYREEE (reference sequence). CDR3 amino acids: CASSITGSGNTIYF. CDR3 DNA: TGTGCCAGCAGCATAACGGGCTCTGGAAACACCATATATTTT. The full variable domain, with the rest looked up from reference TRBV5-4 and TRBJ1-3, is ETGVTQSPTHLIKTRGQQVTLRCSSQSGHNTVSWYQQALGQGPQFIFQYYREEENGRGNFPPRFSGLQFPNYSSELNVNALELDDSALYLCASSITGSGNTIYFGEGSWLTVV.

This CDR3 is CASSPSTSSGGEKLFF. The CDR3 coding sequence is TGTGCCAGCAGCCCATCGACCTCTTCGGGCGGTGAAAAACTGTTTTTT. The chain carries TRBV6-8 and TRBJ1-4; D uncertain. CDR3 length: 16 amino acids. Germline-derived CDR1 and CDR2 are MNHGY and SAAAGT. The V end lost 6 bases, the J end lost 7 bases, and 21 bases lay between the germline ends.

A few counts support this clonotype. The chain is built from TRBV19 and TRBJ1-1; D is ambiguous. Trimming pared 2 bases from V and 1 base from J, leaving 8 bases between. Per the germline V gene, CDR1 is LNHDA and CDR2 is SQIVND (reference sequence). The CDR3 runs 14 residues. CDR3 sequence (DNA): TGTGCCAGTAGTATATACGGGAGGAACACTGAAGCTTTCTTT. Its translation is CASSIYGRNTEAFF. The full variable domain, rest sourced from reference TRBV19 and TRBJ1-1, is DGGITQSPKYLFRKEGQNVTLSCEQNLNHDAMYWYRQDPGQGLRLIYYSQIVNDFQKGDIAEGYSVSREKKESFPLTVTSAQKNPTAFYLCASSIYGRNTEAFFGQGTRLTVV.

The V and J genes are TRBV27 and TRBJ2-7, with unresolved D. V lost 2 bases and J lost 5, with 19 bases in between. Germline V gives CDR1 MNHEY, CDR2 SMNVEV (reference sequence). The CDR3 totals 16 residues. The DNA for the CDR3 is TGTGCCAGCAGTTTACACCCTCCTGAACCGGAGAACGAGCAGTACTTC. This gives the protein CASSLHPPEPENEQYF.